This TCR beta chain comes out of a study of control samples from healthy donors and cancer patients. V dropped 4 bases and J dropped 8; count of bases not matched to a gene: 8. This CDR3 is built from 15 residues. Germline lookup yields CDR1 LGHDT and CDR2 YNNKEL (reference sequence). The data were produced by immunoSEQ multiplex PCR, yet TCRdb's version contains in-frame clones alone and is incomplete. The sample lists 200,000 or so clones, about 90% occurring once. The chain has TRBV3-1 (or the pseudogene TRBV3-2) and TRBJ1-4; 9 positions agree with TRBD1. Sequenced sample: blood. The TCR comes from a man aged 30 to 45 in good health. The CDR3 region has the DNA TGTGCCAGCAGCCCCTGGACAGGGGAGGGAGAAAAACTGTTTTTT. Residues: CASSPWTGEGEKLFF.